This entry lists 31 T cell receptor beta chains sequenced from one sample in a study of post-analysis software for immune sequencing data. Unique molecular identifiers had been added to the TCR beta cDNA libraries. TCRdb redid the calling of the PCR reads with MiXCR, one entry per CDR3 protein. The repertoire holds 160,000 or so distinct CDR3 sequences, with 35% to 40% as singletons. This specimen consisted of blood, obtained after autologous hematopoietic stem cell transplantation. The receptors come from a girl between 5 and 17 years old with multiple sclerosis.

This clonotype turned up a few times. This chain connects TRBV21-1 to TRBJ2-1; whether TRBD2, the table's D call, matches the DNA was not checked. TRBV21-1 is deemed a pseudogene. The CDR3 consists of 17 residues. The CDR3, as DNA: TGTGCCAGCAGCAAAGTCCCTTTGGCGGGAGGATACAATGAGCAGTTCTTC. It specifies CASSKVPLAGGYNEQFF.

This clonotype was recorded many times. The genes are TRBV5-1 and TRBJ2-3; D is possibly TRBD1 (6 bases). The CDR3 totals 15 residues. Trimming pared 3 bases from V and 1 base from J, leaving 12 bases between. Per the germline V gene, CDR1 is SGHRS and CDR2 is YFSETQ. The CDR3 protein is CASSSEGVRTDTQYF. The CDR3 DNA reads TGCGCCAGCAGCTCTGAGGGGGTTCGCACAGATACGCAGTATTTT. Combining the CDR3 with reference TRBV5-1 and TRBJ2-3 gives the whole variable domain KAGVTQTPRYLIKTRGQQVTLSCSPISGHRSVSWYQQTPGQGLQFLFEYFSETQRNKGNFPGRFSGRQFSNSRSEMNVSTLELGDSALYLCASSSEGVRTDTQYFGPGTRLTVL.

The table lists this clonotype with a few counts. The V gene is TRBV29-1, the J gene TRBJ2-7; 7 positions match TRBD1. CDR1 SQVTM and CDR2 ANQGSEA come from the germline V gene. V shed 6 bases and J 3 bases; nucleotides not matched to a gene: 2. This CDR3 region has 11 residues. CDR3 residues: CSVWTGYEQYF. The CDR3 DNA is TGCAGCGTCTGGACAGGCTACGAGCAGTACTTC.

The chain is built from TRBV29-1 and TRBJ2-4; 8 bases agree with TRBD1. The CDR3 runs 14 residues. V was clipped by 5 bases and J by 4 bases; unmatched bases: 7. Germline CDR1 reads SQVTM; CDR2 reads ANQGSEA. The CDR3 DNA sequence: TGCAGCGTTCGGGGCAGGGGGCCTAAAAACATTCAGTACTTC. It specifies CSVRGRGPKNIQYF.

The chain combines TRBV20-1 with TRBJ2-5; 7 positions match TRBD2. The CDR3 totals 16 residues. Germline-derived CDR1 and CDR2 are DFQATT and SNEGSKA (reference sequence). The J segment lost 2 bases and the V segment lost 3 bases, leaving 12 bases of the junction unmatched. This CDR3 is CSARGFAGEVQETQYF. CDR3 coding DNA: TGCAGTGCTAGGGGGTTTGCGGGAGAGGTACAAGAGACCCAGTACTTC.

The J gene is TRBJ2-1, the V gene TRBV5-1; no clear D. Germline CDR1 and CDR2: SGHRS and YFSETQ. This CDR3 spans 12 amino acids. V shed 5 bases and J shed 6 bases, with 9 bases lying between them. CDR3: CASRDLCNEQFF. The CDR3 DNA sequence: TGCGCCAGCAGGGACCTATGCAATGAGCAGTTCTTC.

As DNA, the CDR3 is TGTGCCAGCAGCAAGGACAGGGGTAATCAGCCCCAGCATTTT. This sequence encodes CASSKDRGNQPQHF. The chain carries TRBV7-9 and TRBJ1-5, with 9 positions matching TRBD1. V was clipped by 5 bases and J by 4 bases; unmatched bases: 3. Looked up from germline, CDR1 is SEHNR and CDR2 is FQNEAQ (reference sequence). The CDR3 contains 14 residues.

The V call is TRBV11-2, the J call TRBJ2-7; 8 positions match TRBD1. Unmatched junction bases numbered 11, after V lost 4 bases and J lost 3 bases. The germline V gene encodes CDR1 SGHAT and CDR2 FQNNGV. The CDR3 has 16 residues. The CDR3 nucleotides are TGTGCCAGCAGCTCCAGGGCGCCAGGGGGCCACTACGAGCAGTACTTC. Protein sequence: CASSSRAPGGHYEQYF. Full variable domain (missing parts from reference TRBV11-2 and TRBJ2-7): EAGVAQSPRYKIIEKRQSVAFWCNPISGHATLYWYQQILGQGPKLLIQFQNNGVVDDSQLPKDRFSAERLKGVDSTLKIQPAKLEDSAVYLCASSSRAPGGHYEQYFGPGTRLTVT.

The sample holds one count of this clonotype. This sequence joins TRBV2 and TRBJ2-1; D is ambiguous. The CDR3 spans 10 residues. Germline V gene data show CDR1 as SNHLY and CDR2 as FYNNEI. The V end was cut by 5 bases, the J end by 7 bases, with 3 bases between. In DNA, the CDR3 is TGTGCCAGCAGTCGAAATGAGCAGTTCTTC. Translation gives CASSRNEQFF.

For this clonotype: Germline is not matched at one junction end, which may reflect a read error. The rearrangement joins TRBV5-1 to TRBJ1-2; 10 bases are a match to TRBD1. The CDR3 runs 15 residues. CDR1 is SGHRS and CDR2 is YFSETQ in the germline V gene. CDR3 loop: CASSIAGTGVYGHTF. CDR3 bases: TGCGCCAGCAGCATAGCCGGGACAGGGGTCTATGGCCACACCTTC.

This clonotype was counted only a few times. This chain connects TRBV4-1 to TRBJ2-7, with 10 bases fitting TRBD2. Germline V gene data show CDR1 as MGHRA and CDR2 as YSYEKL. After removal of 0 bases from V and 4 bases from J, the junction contained 3 bases not matched to a gene. This CDR3 region has 15 residues. The CDR3 is CASSQDLAGVYEQYF. The CDR3 DNA sequence: TGCGCCAGCAGCCAAGATCTAGCGGGAGTTTACGAGCAGTACTTC.

The genes are TRBV15 and TRBJ1-2; the match to TRBD1 covers 10 bases. Unmatched junction bases numbered 1, after V lost 3 bases and J lost 6 bases. This CDR3 contains 13 residues. CDR1 and CDR2 (germline): LNHNV, YYDKDF (reference sequence). CDR3 in DNA: TGTGCCACCAGCAGGGGGACAGGGGATGGCTACACCTTC. This translates into CATSRGTGDGYTF. The full variable domain, its missing parts supplied by reference TRBV15 and TRBJ1-2, is DAMVIQNPRYQVTQFGKPVTLSCSQTLNHNVMYWYQQKSSQAPKLLFHYYDKDFNNEADTPDNFQSRRPNTSFCFLDIRSPGLGDTAMYLCATSRGTGDGYTFGSGTRLTVV.

This clonotype was observed a handful of times. V and J are TRBV12-3 or TRBV12-4 and TRBJ2-1; D call uncertain. This CDR3 has 12 residues. V was trimmed by 7 bases and J by 7 bases, leaving 11 bases between them. The CDR3 sequence: CASTITINEQFF. The CDR3 DNA reads TGTGCCAGCACCATAACTATTAATGAGCAGTTCTTC.

This clonotype has more than one count but fewer than ten. V gene TRBV20-1 combines with J gene TRBJ2-1; the match to TRBD2 covers 9 bases. The CDR3 contains 13 residues. From germline, CDR1 is DFQATT and CDR2 SNEGSKA (reference sequence). The V gene end was trimmed by 8 bases and the J gene end by 3 bases; junction bases not matched to a gene: 5. The CDR3 protein is CSPSGGHYNEQFF. In DNA, the CDR3 is TGCAGTCCCAGCGGGGGGCACTACAATGAGCAGTTCTTC.

The chain is built from TRBV10-3 and TRBJ2-3, with 8 bases that match TRBD1. Germline CDR1 and CDR2: ENHRY and SYGVKD. V lost 6 bases and J lost 4; bases outside the gene matches: 9. The CDR3 sequence is 15 residues long. This CDR3 is CAIRDHGQGADTQYF. CDR3 DNA sequence: TGTGCCATCAGGGATCACGGACAGGGAGCAGATACGCAGTATTTT.

The rearrangement uses TRBV7-9 and TRBJ2-7, with D hard to call. This CDR3 contains 14 residues. Trimming cost V 1 base and J 1 base, with 8 bases left between them. The germline CDR1 and CDR2 sequences are SEHNR and FQNEAQ (reference sequence). Written as DNA, the CDR3 is TGTGCCAGCAGCTTAGTAGCTCGTTCCTACGAGCAGTACTTC. It codes for CASSLVARSYEQYF.

The rearrangement joins TRBV29-1 to TRBJ2-7; 10 bases are a match to TRBD2. J lost 6 bases, V lost 0 bases, and 8 bases had no gene match. The CDR3 covers 15 residues. CDR1 is SQVTM, CDR2 ANQGSEA, per germline. CDR3 sequence reads: CSVEDRIAGGREQYF. CDR3 DNA sequence: TGCAGCGTTGAAGATCGGATAGCGGGAGGTCGCGAGCAGTACTTC.

The V and J genes are TRBV5-5 and TRBJ2-3; 11 bases fit TRBD2. Germline V gives CDR1 SGHKS, CDR2 YYEKEE (reference sequence). With V trimmed by 2 bases and J by 2 bases, 7 bases remained unmatched. The CDR3 runs 17 residues. The CDR3, as DNA: TGTGCCAGCAGCTTAAGGGCTAGCGGGAGGCTCACAGATACGCAGTATTTT. It is translated as CASSLRASGRLTDTQYF.

V is TRBV24-1 and J is TRBJ1-2; D not resolved. Between the trimmed V and J ends, which lost 7 bases and 4 bases, there was a span of 9 bases. The germline gives CDR1 KGHDR, CDR2 SFDVKD. The CDR3 has 12 residues. CDR3 residues: CATSPGSYGYTF. The CDR3 DNA is TGTGCCACCAGCCCGGGTAGCTATGGCTACACCTTC.

This clonotype appeared a few times. The V call is TRBV10-3, the J call TRBJ2-7; D remains unclear. In germline, CDR1 is ENHRY, CDR2 SYGVKD. The CDR3 covers 11 residues. V lost 8 bases to trimming and J lost 0 bases, with 5 bases between them. The CDR3, as DNA: TGTGCCATCGGCTACTCCTACGAGCAGTACTTC. This translates into CAIGYSYEQYF.

There are a few counts of this clonotype. The chain is built from TRBV7-2 and TRBJ2-1; 12 nucleotides line up with TRBD2. The J call may be in error: the DNA end matches TRBJ2-7 better. The CDR3 extends over 18 amino acids. CDR1 and CDR2 (germline): SGHTA, FQGNSA. As DNA, the CDR3 is TGTGCCAGTAGGTCCGGGCTAGCGGGGGGGAGCTCCTACAATGAGCAGTACTTC. The encoded protein is CASRSGLAGGSSYNEQYF.

This clonotype came up a few times. This chain joins TRBV7-6 and TRBJ2-3; D gene unclear. Looked up from germline, CDR1 is SGHVS and CDR2 is FNYEAQ. The CDR3 runs to 16 residues. V shed 1 base and J shed 2 bases, with 13 bases lying between them. CDR3 amino acids: CASSLEPTDTTDTQYF. The DNA for the CDR3 is TGTGCCAGCAGCTTAGAGCCTACTGACACCACAGATACGCAGTATTTT.

This chain joins TRBV12-3 or TRBV12-4 and TRBJ2-7, with D tentatively TRBD2 (6 bases). The CDR3 runs 15 residues. Deletions cut 5 bases from V and 0 bases from J, with 14 bases between. CDR3 nucleotides: TGTGCCAGCAGTCCTAATCCGGGACTCTCCTACGAGCAGTACTTC. This encodes CASSPNPGLSYEQYF.

There are a few counts of this clonotype. The J gene is TRBJ2-2, the V gene TRBV7-9; 7 positions agree with TRBD2. CDR3 length equals 15 residues. The J segment lost 5 bases and the V segment lost 5 bases, leaving 8 bases of the junction unmatched. Germline lookup yields CDR1 SEHNR and CDR2 FQNEAQ (reference sequence). CDR3 sequence (DNA): TGTGCCAGCAGCCCCCCCGCGGGAGTAACCGGGGAGCTGTTTTTT. Amino acids: CASSPPAGVTGELFF.

In this sample, this clonotype turned up many times. The genes are TRBV15 and TRBJ2-1, with TRBD2 matching 8 bases. With V trimmed by 1 base and J by 2 bases, 10 bases remained unmatched. This CDR3 is 18 amino acids long. Germline lookup yields CDR1 LNHNV and CDR2 YYDKDF (reference sequence). The CDR3 region is CATSRGREVSGTYNEQFF. In DNA, the CDR3 is TGTGCCACCAGCAGAGGGAGAGAGGTTAGCGGGACCTACAATGAGCAGTTCTTC.

This clonotype was detected only a few times. This chain connects TRBV12-3 or TRBV12-4 to TRBJ2-1, with TRBD2 matching 9 bases. Losses at the gene ends were 8 bases for V and 10 bases for J; bases not matched to a gene: 12. The CDR3 runs 14 residues. The CDR3 reads CASPGIAGVGEQFF. As DNA, the CDR3 is TGTGCCAGCCCGGGGATAGCGGGAGTAGGGGAGCAGTTCTTC.

The chain recombines TRBV6-1 with TRBJ1-2; 8 nucleotides agree with TRBD1. V lost 4 bases and J lost 5; bases outside the gene matches: 12. Per germline, CDR1 MNHNS and CDR2 SASEGT. CDR3 size: 16 residues. CDR3 coding DNA: TGTGCCAGCAGTGGACTCACCAGGGGGCTAAGATATGGCTACACCTTC. This encodes CASSGLTRGLRYGYTF.

The chain has TRBV18 and TRBJ2-7; 11 nucleotides match TRBD2. The CDR3 is 15 residues long. V shed 4 bases and J 3 bases; nucleotides not matched to a gene: 5. The germline V gene encodes CDR1 KGHSH and CDR2 LQKENI. CDR3 amino acids: CASSLGTSGSYEQYF. The CDR3 DNA is TGTGCCAGCTCACTGGGTACTAGCGGGAGCTACGAGCAGTACTTC.

This clonotype appeared a few times. CDR3 sequence (DNA): TGTGCCAGCAGCAGGGCCCTAGCGGGAGGGTATAGTGACAATGAGCAGTTCTTC. Encoded protein: CASSRALAGGYSDNEQFF. V usage is TRBV21-1 and J usage is TRBJ2-1; the table's D call of TRBD2 was not tested on the DNA. TRBV21-1 is a pseudogene locus. The CDR3 is 18 amino acids.

V is TRBV7-9 and J is TRBJ2-7; 8 bases are a match to TRBD1. Trimming cost V 5 bases and J 6 bases; bases outside gene matches: 12. Per germline, CDR1 SEHNR and CDR2 FQNEAQ (reference sequence). The CDR3 extends over 15 amino acids. CDR3 loop: CASSEPGWTGLEQYF. In DNA, the CDR3 is TGTGCCAGCAGCGAACCCGGATGGACAGGGCTCGAGCAGTACTTC.

The chain couples TRBV15 to TRBJ2-2; 8 nucleotides line up with TRBD2. CDR1 is LNHNV, CDR2 YYDKDF, per germline (reference sequence). Trimming cost V 4 bases and J 2 bases; bases outside gene matches: 3. The CDR3 runs to 15 residues. The CDR3 DNA reads TGTGCCACCAGCAAGAGCGGGGGAAACACCGGGGAGCTGTTTTTT. Amino acid sequence: CATSKSGGNTGELFF. Full variable domain (missing parts from reference TRBV15 and TRBJ2-2): DAMVIQNPRYQVTQFGKPVTLSCSQTLNHNVMYWYQQKSSQAPKLLFHYYDKDFNNEADTPDNFQSRRPNTSFCFLDIRSPGLGDTAMYLCATSKSGGNTGELFFGEGSRLTVL.